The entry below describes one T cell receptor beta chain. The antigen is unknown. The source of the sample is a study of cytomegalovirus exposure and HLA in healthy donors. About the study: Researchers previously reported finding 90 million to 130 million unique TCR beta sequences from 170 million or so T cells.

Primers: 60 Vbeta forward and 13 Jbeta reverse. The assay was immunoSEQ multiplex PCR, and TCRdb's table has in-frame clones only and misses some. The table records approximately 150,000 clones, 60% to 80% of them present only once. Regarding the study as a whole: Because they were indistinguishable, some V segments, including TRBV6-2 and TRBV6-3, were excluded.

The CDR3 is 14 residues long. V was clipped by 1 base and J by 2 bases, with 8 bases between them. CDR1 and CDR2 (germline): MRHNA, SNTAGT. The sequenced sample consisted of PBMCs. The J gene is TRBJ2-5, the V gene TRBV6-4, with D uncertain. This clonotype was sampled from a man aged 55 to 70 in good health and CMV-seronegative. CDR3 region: CASSDLSEQETQYF. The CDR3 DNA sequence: TGTGCCAGCAGTGACTTGTCAGAACAAGAGACCCAGTACTTC.